These T cell receptor beta chains were read from a single sample in a study of identical twins. TCRdb reanalysed the 5' RACE reads using MiXCR and keeps one entry per CDR3 protein. This table has 1.5 million to 2 million distinct CDR3 sequences, roughly a third appearing once. The source material was cord blood. Every receptor here comes from a newborn girl in good health. The CDR3 runs from the conserved cysteine through the conserved F or W. Each record gives: CDR3 protein, CDR3 DNA, J gene, D gene, clone size, V gene, CDR3 length. A D gene is named only where the DNA matches it firmly. Clone size is given for some rows only: seen once, a few or many times, or a class if the clone is expanded.

CDR3: CAISELYRVASLNEQFF
DNA: TGTGCCATCAGTGAGTTGTATAGGGTAGCATCCTTGAATGAGCAGTTCTTC
J: TRBJ2-1
D: -
size: -
V: TRBV10-3
length: 17

CDR3: CASTQVNEQYF
DNA: TGTGCCAGCACCCAAGTGAATGAGCAGTACTTC
J: TRBJ2-5
D: -
size: few
V: TRBV11-2
length: 11

CDR3: CASSLSRAGSPLHF
DNA: TGTGCCAGCAGCTTAAGCAGGGCGGGTTCACCCCTCCACTTT
J: TRBJ1-6
D: -
size: -
V: TRBV7-6
length: 14

CDR3: CSVDRDRGNSQWDTQYF
DNA: TGCAGCGTTGACCGGGACAGGGGCAACTCCCAGTGGGATACGCAGTATTTT
J: TRBJ2-3
D: TRBD1
size: -
V: TRBV29-1
length: 17

CDR3: CASSSHNSYEQYF
DNA: TGTGCCAGCAGCTCGCACAACTCCTACGAGCAGTACTTC
J: TRBJ2-7
D: -
size: few
V: TRBV5-5
length: 13

CDR3: CATSREGGRKQFF
DNA: TGTGCCACCAGCAGAGAGGGGGGTAGAAAGCAGTTCTTC
J: TRBJ2-1
D: -
size: -
V: TRBV15
length: 13

CDR3: CASSPRPWETQYF
DNA: TGTGCCAGCAGTCCCAGACCCTGGGAGACCCAGTACTTC
J: TRBJ2-5
D: -
size: many
V: TRBV12-3/TRBV12-4
length: 13

CDR3: CASSKRQGYEQYF
DNA: TGTGCCAGCAGCAAAAGACAGGGCTACGAGCAGTACTTC
J: TRBJ2-7
D: -
size: few
V: TRBV21-1
length: 13

CDR3: CSASYDPGGNEQFF
DNA: TGCAGTGCCTCCTACGATCCTGGGGGCAATGAGCAGTTCTTC
J: TRBJ2-1
D: -
size: -
V: TRBV20-1
length: 14

CDR3: CSARLAGSEQYF
DNA: TGCAGTGCTAGACTAGCGGGAAGCGAGCAGTACTTC
J: TRBJ2-7
D: TRBD2
size: -
V: TRBV20-1
length: 12

CDR3: CASSVLLSGPNNEQFF
DNA: TGTGCCAGCAGTGTACTCCTTTCCGGGCCCAACAATGAGCAGTTCTTC
J: TRBJ2-1
D: -
size: -
V: TRBV28
length: 16

CDR3: CAISEGGASYNEQYF
DNA: TGTGCCATCAGTGAAGGGGGGGCGTCCTACAATGAGCAGTACTTC
J: TRBJ2-7
D: -
size: -
V: TRBV10-3
length: 15

CDR3: CASSPKGLAGDEQFF
DNA: TGTGCCAGCAGTCCTAAGGGACTAGCGGGGGATGAGCAGTTCTTC
J: TRBJ2-1
D: TRBD2
size: -
V: TRBV6-5
length: 15

CDR3: CASSLYSRSLSSYEQYF
DNA: TGTGCCAGCAGCTTATATTCTCGGAGCCTAAGCTCCTACGAGCAGTACTTC
J: TRBJ2-7
D: -
size: -
V: TRBV7-9
length: 17

CDR3: CASSHGPNGNYGYTF
DNA: TGCGCCAGCAGCCACGGGCCTAACGGCAACTATGGCTACACCTTC
J: TRBJ1-2
D: -
size: many
V: TRBV4-1
length: 15

CDR3: CASSATGPYNEQFF
DNA: TGTGCCAGCAGTGCTACGGGGCCATACAATGAGCAGTTCTTC
J: TRBJ2-1
D: -
size: few
V: TRBV5-6
length: 14

CDR3: CASSQETSGSQETQYF
DNA: TGTGCCAGCAGCCAAGAGACTAGCGGGAGCCAAGAGACCCAGTACTTC
J: TRBJ2-5
D: TRBD2
size: -
V: TRBV4-2
length: 16

CDR3: CASSVGGRETQYF
DNA: TGTGCCAGCAGCGTAGGCGGGAGAGAGACCCAGTACTTC
J: TRBJ2-5
D: TRBD2
size: many
V: TRBV9
length: 13

CDR3: CASSVSRDNIQYF
DNA: TGTGCCAGCAGCGTCAGCCGGGATAACATTCAGTACTTC
J: TRBJ2-4
D: -
size: few
V: TRBV7-6
length: 13

CDR3: CASSLAGYTNEKLFF
DNA: TGTGCCAGCAGCTTGGCCGGTTACACTAATGAAAAACTGTTTTTT
J: TRBJ1-4
D: -
size: few
V: TRBV5-5
length: 15

CDR3: CSARPGGQLNTEAFF
DNA: TGCAGTGCTAGGCCGGGGGGACAGTTGAACACTGAAGCTTTCTTT
J: TRBJ1-1
D: TRBD1
size: -
V: TRBV20-1
length: 15

CDR3: CSANIGTSDRNEQFF
DNA: TGCAGTGCTAATATTGGGACTAGCGATCGCAATGAGCAGTTCTTC
J: TRBJ2-1
D: TRBD2
size: -
V: TRBV20-1
length: 15

CDR3: CASSTPPGQGSYEQYF
DNA: TGTGCCAGCTCAACGCCCCCGGGACAGGGGAGCTACGAGCAGTACTTC
J: TRBJ2-7
D: TRBD1
size: few
V: TRBV18
length: 16

CDR3: CASSPLRGRNQPQHF
DNA: TGTGCCAGCTCACCTTTGCGGGGTAGGAATCAGCCCCAGCATTTT
J: TRBJ1-5
D: -
size: few
V: TRBV18
length: 15

CDR3: CATSDRDTYTDMQYF
DNA: TGTGCCACCAGTGATCGGGACACCTACACAGATATGCAGTATTTT
J: TRBJ2-3
D: -
size: -
V: TRBV24-1
length: 15

CDR3: CASSLSIVHEQFF
DNA: TGTGCCAGCAGCCTATCCATAGTTCATGAGCAGTTCTTC
J: TRBJ2-1
D: -
size: few
V: TRBV7-8
length: 13

CDR3: CASSPGGGFYNEQYF
DNA: TGTGCCAGCTCTCCCGGCGGGGGCTTCTACAATGAGCAGTACTTC
J: TRBJ2-7
D: -
size: -
V: TRBV3-1
length: 15

CDR3: CASSHGWGVGEQFF
DNA: TGTGCCAGCAGCCATGGCTGGGGAGTTGGTGAGCAGTTCTTC
J: TRBJ2-1
D: -
size: few
V: TRBV5-6
length: 14

CDR3: CASSPNQGREKLFF
DNA: TGTGCCAGCAGCCCGAACCAGGGCAGGGAAAAACTGTTTTTT
J: TRBJ1-4
D: -
size: -
V: TRBV16
length: 14

CDR3: CSAMDRGRNYGYTF
DNA: TGCAGTGCCATGGACAGGGGGAGAAACTATGGCTACACCTTC
J: TRBJ1-2
D: TRBD1
size: -
V: TRBV20-1
length: 14

CDR3: CATSDARYNEQFF
DNA: TGTGCCACCAGTGACGCCCGATACAATGAGCAGTTCTTC
J: TRBJ2-1
D: -
size: few
V: TRBV24-1
length: 13

CDR3: CASSLSATRAYGYTF
DNA: TGTGCCAGCAGTCTGAGCGCCACAAGGGCCTATGGCTACACCTTC
J: TRBJ1-2
D: -
size: few
V: TRBV28
length: 15

CDR3: CASSLRGVNGYTF
DNA: TGTGCCAGCAGTTTACGCGGGGTAAATGGCTACACCTTC
J: TRBJ1-2
D: -
size: -
V: TRBV27
length: 13

CDR3: CASSFPRTSGKADNEQFF
DNA: TGTGCCAGCAGTTTCCCCCGCACTAGCGGGAAGGCCGACAATGAGCAGTTCTTC
J: TRBJ2-1
D: TRBD2
size: -
V: TRBV28
length: 18

CDR3: CSARGHVNQPQHF
DNA: TGCAGTGCTAGAGGACACGTCAATCAGCCCCAGCATTTT
J: TRBJ1-5
D: -
size: few
V: TRBV20-1
length: 13

CDR3: CASSTSGEDYGYTF
DNA: TGCGCCAGCTCAACTTCAGGGGAGGACTATGGCTACACCTTC
J: TRBJ1-2
D: -
size: few
V: TRBV5-1
length: 14

CDR3: CAGSQELVNTEAFF
DNA: TGCGCCGGCAGCCAAGAACTGGTGAACACTGAAGCTTTCTTT
J: TRBJ1-1
D: -
size: -
V: TRBV4-1
length: 14

CDR3: CASSREGSGSGGSYNEQYF
DNA: TGTGCCAGCAGCAGAGAGGGTAGCGGGAGCGGTGGCTCCTACAATGAGCAGTACTTC
J: TRBJ2-5
D: -
size: -
V: TRBV21-1
length: 19

CDR3: CASSRSSGSSYVQYF
DNA: TGTGCCAGCAGCCGAAGTAGCGGGAGCTCCTACGTGCAGTACTTC
J: TRBJ2-7
D: TRBD2
size: -
V: TRBV6-5
length: 15

CDR3: CASSLSGGEDTQYF
DNA: TGTGCCAGCAGCTTGAGCGGGGGGGAAGATACGCAGTATTTT
J: TRBJ2-3
D: TRBD2
size: -
V: TRBV7-9
length: 14

CDR3: CASRRKRLAGVSDTQYF
DNA: TGTGCCAGCAGACGGAAAAGGCTAGCGGGAGTCTCAGATACGCAGTATTTT
J: TRBJ2-3
D: TRBD2
size: -
V: TRBV4-2
length: 17

CDR3: CSARVRAGANVLTF
DNA: TGCAGTGCTAGAGTACGGGCTGGGGCCAACGTCCTGACTTTC
J: TRBJ2-6
D: -
size: few
V: TRBV20-1
length: 14

CDR3: CASSLDGPNTGELFF
DNA: TGTGCCAGCAGTTTAGACGGGCCGAACACCGGGGAGCTGTTTTTT
J: TRBJ2-2
D: -
size: few
V: TRBV28
length: 15

CDR3: CASSPDVNTGELFF
DNA: TGTGCCAGCAGCCCGGACGTGAACACCGGGGAGCTGTTTTTT
J: TRBJ2-2
D: -
size: -
V: TRBV11-2
length: 14

CDR3: CAITRDRGLSYNEQFF
DNA: TGTGCCATCACCCGGGACAGGGGGCTCTCCTACAATGAGCAGTTCTTC
J: TRBJ2-1
D: TRBD1
size: -
V: TRBV10-3
length: 16

CDR3: CASSHRTASEKLFF
DNA: TGTGCCAGCAGCCACCGGACGGCGAGCGAAAAACTGTTTTTT
J: TRBJ1-4
D: -
size: few
V: TRBV7-9
length: 14

CDR3: CSARSGRTNNEQYF
DNA: TGCAGTGCTAGGAGCGGGAGGACCAACAATGAGCAGTACTTC
J: TRBJ2-7
D: TRBD2
size: few
V: TRBV20-1
length: 14

CDR3: CASSYGVEQFF
DNA: TGTGCCAGCAGTTACGGGGTTGAGCAGTTCTTC
J: TRBJ2-1
D: -
size: few
V: TRBV6-2/TRBV6-3
length: 11

CDR3: CASSSISLRVSYEQYF
DNA: TGTGCCAGCAGTTCTATAAGCCTACGCGTCTCCTACGAGCAGTACTTC
J: TRBJ2-7
D: -
size: few
V: TRBV6-5
length: 16

CDR3: CASSKPGTRPYEQYF
DNA: TGTGCCAGCAGCAAACCCGGGACTCGACCCTACGAGCAGTACTTC
J: TRBJ2-7
D: -
size: -
V: TRBV6-2/TRBV6-3
length: 15

CDR3: CATSRVAGTDTQYF
DNA: TGTGCCACCAGCAGAGTAGCGGGGACAGATACGCAGTATTTT
J: TRBJ2-3
D: TRBD2
size: -
V: TRBV15
length: 14

CDR3: CASSPTPDWMGYEQYF
DNA: TGTGCCAGCAGTCCTACCCCGGACTGGATGGGATACGAGCAGTACTTC
J: TRBJ2-7
D: -
size: few
V: TRBV27
length: 16

CDR3: CASSQEGALRTDTQYF
DNA: TGCGCCAGCAGCCAAGAAGGGGCCCTCCGGACAGATACGCAGTATTTT
J: TRBJ2-3
D: -
size: few
V: TRBV4-1
length: 16

CDR3: CASSLDSRKETQYF
DNA: TGTGCCAGCAGCTTGGATTCCAGGAAGGAGACCCAGTACTTC
J: TRBJ2-5
D: -
size: -
V: TRBV5-4
length: 14

CDR3: CATSDSTGGLDYGYTF
DNA: TGTGCCACCAGTGACTCCACAGGGGGCCTCGACTATGGCTACACCTTC
J: TRBJ1-2
D: TRBD1
size: few
V: TRBV24-1
length: 16